This is a list of T cell receptor beta chains from one sample in a study of cytomegalovirus exposure and HLA in healthy donors. Repertoires were generated with immunoSEQ multiplex PCR, while TCRdb's copy carries only in-frame clones and drops some. Its table lists 100,000 to 150,000 clones. The specimen was PBMCs. The receptor set was obtained from a man aged 35-49 years in good health and CMV-seronegative. CDR3s leave out the opening cysteine and the closing phenylalanine or tryptophan.

V gene,J gene,CDR3 protein
TRBV2,TRBJ1-6,ASSGQGNSPLH
TRBV19,TRBJ2-5,ASSTDSQETQY
TRBV27,TRBJ1-2,ASSFPGYAYGYT
TRBV5-1,TRBJ2-2,ASSSRTSGNTGELF
TRBV4-1,TRBJ1-2,ASSQLPDYRGRLPNTYGYT
TRBV30,TRBJ2-1,AWAQGEQF
TRBV10-3,TRBJ2-7,AISESTQREQY
TRBV6-6,TRBJ1-2,ASSPGAGTGYT
TRBV5-1,TRBJ1-4,ASSARGVFEKLF
TRBV5-1,TRBJ2-7,ASSLGTGGFEQY
TRBV5-1,TRBJ2-1,ASSLGLANEQF
TRBV7-2,TRBJ2-2,ASSLSGVGELF
TRBV11-1,TRBJ1-1,ASSNTGGDTEAF
TRBV5-1,TRBJ2-3,ASSSTPLAATDTQY
TRBV7-8,TRBJ2-1,ASSSSGTRSNEQF
TRBV9,TRBJ1-1,ASSGPDRNTEAF
TRBV11-1,TRBJ2-3,ASSLGLAGAHTDTQY
TRBV9,TRBJ2-5,ASSPQGRAPLQETQY
TRBV21-1,TRBJ2-7,ASRRADRALLYYEQY
TRBV6-1,TRBJ1-5,ASSVGGGHQPQH
TRBV5-8,TRBJ2-3,ASSVRRDRAKDTQY
TRBV19,TRBJ2-7,ASRDRGGYEQY
TRBV27,TRBJ2-3,ATQPPGQGATDTQY
TRBV11-2,TRBJ2-3,ASSLASLTSLGADTQY
TRBV13,TRBJ2-7,ASSSSGRALKEQY
TRBV10-3,TRBJ2-7,ATLLGQEYEQY
TRBV5-1,TRBJ2-2,ASSLNRGGNTGELF
TRBV6-6,TRBJ2-5,ASITGQSIQETQY
TRBV2,TRBJ2-2,ASRRVGAPTGELF
TRBV5-1,TRBJ2-2,ASSLGGRNTGELF
TRBV19,TRBJ2-5,ASSTGTSGRGTGEQY
TRBV29-1,TRBJ1-2,SGGDISYGYT
TRBV19,TRBJ2-1,ASSMRLAGVANEQF
TRBV7-2,TRBJ1-1,ASSPGGTGTEAF
TRBV5-1,TRBJ2-3,ASSSLGRAGVGDTQY
TRBV5-1,TRBJ2-1,ASSLGLAGRDEQF
TRBV5-5,TRBJ2-7,ASSLSGQGAKYEQY
TRBV11-2,TRBJ1-1,ASSPQLNTEAF
TRBV7-2,TRBJ1-5,ASSLVAKGVQPQH
TRBV20-1,TRBJ2-7,SASDRDEQY
TRBV5-6,TRBJ2-3,ASSRSTDTQY
TRBV19,TRBJ1-5,ASSITGGNQPQH
TRBV11-1,TRBJ2-5,ASSSAGEAQY
TRBV6-1,TRBJ2-1,ASSEILPKLAGVTNEQF
TRBV7-8,TRBJ1-5,ASSPRGAGISNQPQH
TRBV11-3,TRBJ2-7,ASSPTSGRALYEQY
TRBV30,TRBJ1-1,AWSPLVGLTEAF
TRBV2,TRBJ2-7,ASMFGSTSGTYEQY
TRBV6-1,TRBJ1-1,ASRDILGGYTEAF
TRBV5-6,TRBJ1-1,ASSSVDRGGTEAF
TRBV28,TRBJ1-5,ASSATPGANSNQPQH
TRBV10-3,TRBJ1-5,AISESLGANQPQH
TRBV9,TRBJ2-5,ASSVTGKGMYQETQY
TRBV10-3,TRBJ2-3,AISESRTSGVDTQY